This TCR beta chain derives from a study of cytomegalovirus exposure and HLA in healthy donors. About this clone: The sample contains more than one DNA sequence encoding this CDR3.

CDR3 length equals 13 residues. Germline V gene sequence: CDR1 SQVTM, CDR2 ANQGSEA. Losses at the gene ends were 0 bases for V and 5 bases for J; bases not matched to a gene: 3. Both 60 Vbeta primers and 13 Jbeta primers went into the PCR. Only in-frame clones appear in the TCRdb table, and some are missing; sequencing was by immunoSEQ multiplex PCR. This table holds 150,000 to 200,000 clones, approximately 82% found once. The chain links TRBV29-1 to TRBJ2-5, with 7 bases matching TRBD2. The receptor comes from a man aged 35 to 55 in good health and CMV-seropositive. Sequenced input: PBMCs. The CDR3: CSVEEGGGETQYF. The CDR3, as DNA: TGCAGCGTTGAAGAGGGGGGGGGTGAGACCCAGTACTTC.